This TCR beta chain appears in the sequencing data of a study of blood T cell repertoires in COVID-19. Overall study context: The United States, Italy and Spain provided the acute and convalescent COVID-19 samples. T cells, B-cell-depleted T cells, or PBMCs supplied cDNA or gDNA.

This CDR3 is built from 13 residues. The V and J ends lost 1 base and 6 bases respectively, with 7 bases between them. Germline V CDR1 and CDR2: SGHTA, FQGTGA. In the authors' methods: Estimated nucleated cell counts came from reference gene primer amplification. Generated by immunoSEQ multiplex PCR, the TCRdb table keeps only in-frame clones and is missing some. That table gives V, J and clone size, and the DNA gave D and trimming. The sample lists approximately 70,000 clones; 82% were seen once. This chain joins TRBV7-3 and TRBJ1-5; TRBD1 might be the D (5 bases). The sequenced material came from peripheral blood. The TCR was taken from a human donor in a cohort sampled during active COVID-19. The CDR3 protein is CASSLMGGQPQHF. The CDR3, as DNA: TGTGCCAGCAGCTTAATGGGGGGTCAGCCCCAGCATTTT. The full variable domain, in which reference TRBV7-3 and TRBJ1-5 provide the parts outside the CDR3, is GAGVSQTPSNKVTEKGKYVELRCDPISGHTALYWYRQSLGQGPEFLIYFQGTGAADDSGLPNDRFFAVRPEGSVSTLKIQRTERGDSAVYLCASSLMGGQPQHFGDGTRLSIL.